This T cell receptor beta chain stems from a study of shared clonotypes between healthy human individuals. The study, taken as a whole, reports: All-four-donor shared clonotypes had higher generation probabilities than non-shared clonotypes did.

This clone is a singleton in its sample. The target antigen is unknown. A CD45RA+ naive subset and a CD45RA-negative memory subset were split from CD4+ cells. This was a deep-level run. Clones were sequenced by immunoSEQ multiplex PCR, and TCRdb holds only the in-frame ones, with some missing. The profile shows some 2,500,000 clones, approximately 93% of them singletons. Sequenced: naive CD4+ T cells from PBMCs. The subset denotes: CD45RA+ positively selected. The origin of this receptor is a man between 18 and 35 years old in good health. Some clones in this sample may be carry-over from other donors' samples.

The CDR3 DNA follows: TGTGCCAGCAGCTTAGCGGCGGGAGGGCCGGCTAATGAGCAGTTCTTC. Amino acids: CASSLAAGGPANEQFF. The gene calls are TRBV7-3 and TRBJ2-1, with 9 nucleotides matching TRBD2. The germline CDR1 and CDR2 sequences are SGHTA and FQGTGA. The CDR3 is 16 residues long. The V and J ends lost 2 bases and 7 bases, in that order; junction bases with no gene match: 9.